This T cell receptor (beta chain) was identified during a study of T cells in Graves' hyperthyroidism and ophthalmopathy. It was RNA transcripts that yielded the amplified TCR beta CDR3 regions. The study used the HTBI primer set for a first-round RT-PCR of the TCR CDR3. TCRdb itself ran the multiplex PCR reads through MiXCR, one entry per CDR3 protein. The table lists 500,000 to 650,000 distinct CDR3 sequences, just under 20% of them singletons. The CDR3 loop spans 15 amino acids. J lost 4 bases, V lost 5 bases, and 8 bases had no gene match. Per the germline V gene, CDR1 is SGHTA and CDR2 is FQGNSA.

This TCR came from a man between 40 and 49 years old with Graves' ophthalmopathy. What was sequenced was blood. The genes are TRBV7-2 and TRBJ2-3, with 8 bases identical to TRBD1. The CDR3 region has the DNA TGTGCCAGCAGCACCCAATGGACAGGGTCAGATACGCAGTATTTT. It is translated as CASSTQWTGSDTQYF.